This T cell receptor beta chain was sequenced during a study of T cell changes during pregnancy in multiple sclerosis. The table came from immunoSEQ multiplex PCR; TCRdb's copy has only in-frame clones and leaves some out. The sample records 20,000 to 25,000 clones, roughly 84% being singletons. The length of the CDR3 is 12 residues. The germline CDR1 and CDR2 sequences are SGHDT and YYEEEE. V shed 8 bases, J shed 5 bases, and the junction held 6 bases outside the gene matches. The sequence derives from a female donor with multiple sclerosis, enrolled in a pregnancy study. The V and J genes are TRBV5-6 and TRBJ1-2, with TRBD1 matching 7 bases. The source was CD8+ T cells from peripheral blood mononuclear cells, collected after pregnancy. The CDR3, as DNA: TGTGCCAGACCTGGGGACAGTTATGGCTACACCTTC. Its translation is CARPGDSYGYTF.